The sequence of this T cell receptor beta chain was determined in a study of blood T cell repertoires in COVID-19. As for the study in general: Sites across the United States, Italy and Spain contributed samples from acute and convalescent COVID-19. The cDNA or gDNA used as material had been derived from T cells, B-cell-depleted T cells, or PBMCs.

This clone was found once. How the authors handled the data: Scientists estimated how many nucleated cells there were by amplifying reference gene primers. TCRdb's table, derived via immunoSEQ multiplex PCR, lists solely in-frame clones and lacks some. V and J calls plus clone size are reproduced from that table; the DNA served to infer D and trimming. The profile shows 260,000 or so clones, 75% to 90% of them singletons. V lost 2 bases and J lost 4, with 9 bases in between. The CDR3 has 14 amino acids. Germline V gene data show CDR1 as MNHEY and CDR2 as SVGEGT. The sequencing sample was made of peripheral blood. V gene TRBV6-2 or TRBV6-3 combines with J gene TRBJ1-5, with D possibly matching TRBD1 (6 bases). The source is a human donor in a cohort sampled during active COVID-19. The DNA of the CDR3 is TGTGCCAGCAGTTACCCGGGACATAATCAGCCCCAGCATTTT. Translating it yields CASSYPGHNQPQHF.